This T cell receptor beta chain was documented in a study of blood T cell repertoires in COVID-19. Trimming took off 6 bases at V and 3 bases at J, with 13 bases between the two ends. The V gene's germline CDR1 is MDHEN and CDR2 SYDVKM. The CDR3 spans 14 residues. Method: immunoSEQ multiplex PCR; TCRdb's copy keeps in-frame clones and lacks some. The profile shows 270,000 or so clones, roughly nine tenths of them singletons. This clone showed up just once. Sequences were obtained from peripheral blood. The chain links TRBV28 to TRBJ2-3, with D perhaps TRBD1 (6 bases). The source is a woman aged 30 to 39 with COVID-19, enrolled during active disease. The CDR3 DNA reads TGTGCCAGCAGCCAGGGGTCAGCAACAGATACGCAGTATTTT. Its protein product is CASSQGSATDTQYF.